Reported below is one T cell receptor (beta chain). The antigen is not known. The CDR3 contains 14 residues. Germline CDR1 and CDR2: MNHEY and SMNVEV (reference sequence). Unmatched junction bases numbered 3, after V lost 5 bases and J lost 0 bases. Repertoires were generated with immunoSEQ multiplex PCR, while TCRdb's copy carries only in-frame clones and drops some. The sample carries about 48,000 clones, roughly 80% recorded once. This sample was included in a study of a mutant IDH1 vaccine in newly diagnosed glioma. The time point: week 35, safety follow-up. Doses of 300 ug of mutant IDH1 20-mer peptide were given with topical imiquimod.

This chain joins TRBV27 and TRBJ2-7; TRBD2 matches 8 bases. The sequence was collected from a man between 35 and 55 years old with glioma. The input for sequencing was PBMCs, taken from a glioma patient whose treatment included an IDH1 peptide vaccine. The CDR3 DNA reads TGTGCCAGCAGTCTTAGCGGGGACTCCTACGAGCAGTACTTC. It codes for CASSLSGDSYEQYF.